This TCR beta chain originates from a study of T cell responses to AZD1222 COVID-19 vaccine. Study outcomes and limitations: The breadth and depth of Spike-specific TCRs increased once two AZD1222 doses had been given. Clonal diversity may have been underestimated in mostly white British donors. Vaccine-associated CD4 TCRs ranged over spike, dominating at 160-218 and 743-854.

The repertoire was sequenced with immunoSEQ multiplex PCR; TCRdb's copy has only in-frame clones and lacks some. Found here are roughly 100,000 clones, over 75% of them singletons; the top ten hold under 3%. Per the germline V gene, CDR1 is MNHEY and CDR2 is SVGEGT. The J segment lost 2 bases and the V segment lost 2 bases, leaving 6 bases of the junction unmatched. This CDR3 is built from 16 residues. Remarks on this clone: Its antigen is unknown.

This clonotype originated in an adult in good health. This rearrangement joins TRBV6-2 or TRBV6-3 to TRBJ2-7; TRBD1 agrees at 10 bases. Here the sequenced sample was peripheral blood, taken on day 0 of AZD1222 vaccination. CDR3 nucleotide sequence: TGTGCCAGCAGTTACGCCGGGACAGGGGATCCCTACGAGCAGTACTTC. It encodes CASSYAGTGDPYEQYF.